This T cell receptor beta chain was retrieved from a study of beta chain features in type 1 diabetes. Study-level points and caveats: There was a moderate but significant shortening of TCRB CDR3s in all four CD4+ subsets of Type 1 diabetes patients. HLA effects on TCRB rearrangement stayed unresolved here. Healthy donors had naive, central memory and Treg TCRB repertoires that appeared less similar than those seen among patients.

Germline-derived CDR1 and CDR2 are SGHRS and YFSETQ. V lost 2 bases and J lost 5, with 10 bases in between. The length of the CDR3 is 13 residues. The whole isolated RNA underwent reverse transcription, so sequencing captured expressed TCRB transcripts. Profiling relied on immunoSEQ multiplex PCR, and the TCRdb table lists in-frame clones only, not all of them. Of hundreds of thousands of clones listed, 13% are singletons. About this clone itself: What it recognizes is unknown.

The TCR was taken from a man in his late teens or twenties with type 1 diabetes. V is TRBV5-1 and J is TRBJ1-1; unclear D gene. The sequencing sample was made of naive CD4+ T cells from blood. CDR3 coding DNA: TGCGCCAGCAGCTTCGATCTGGGGACTGAAGCTTTCTTT. Protein product: CASSFDLGTEAFF. Full variable domain (outside the CDR3, taken from reference TRBV5-1 and TRBJ1-1): KAGVTQTPRYLIKTRGQQVTLSCSPISGHRSVSWYQQTPGQGLQFLFEYFSETQRNKGNFPGRFSGRQFSNSRSEMNVSTLELGDSALYLCASSFDLGTEAFFGQGTRLTVV.